The entry below gives a single TCR beta chain sequence along with its context. Its antigen is unknown. The germline V gene has CDR1 SGHTA and CDR2 FQGNSA. The V end lost 2 bases, the J end lost 2 bases, and 9 bases lay between the germline ends. This CDR3 is 14 amino acids long. Only in-frame clones appear in the TCRdb table, and some are missing; sequencing was by immunoSEQ multiplex PCR. The sample has some 99,000 clones, 87% seen once. The sample belongs to a study of T cell responses to AZD1222 COVID-19 vaccine. About the research overall: Researchers grouped second doses given at about 4 or about 12 weeks into one pool. The study's findings and limits: White British people made up most donors, females outnumbered males, and clonal diversity was possibly underestimated. Regions 160-218 and 743-854 held dominance among vaccine-associated CD4 TCRs, which spanned spike. Recipients of AZD1222 seropositive at baseline numbered only 6 or 7.

The starting material was peripheral blood, obtained on day 0 of AZD1222 vaccination. The chain uses TRBV7-2 and TRBJ1-2; weak D call: TRBD1 (5 bases). This clonotype was obtained from an adult in good health. Written as DNA, the CDR3 is TGTGCCAGCAGCTTATCGGGGGGGAACTATGGCTACACCTTC. It specifies CASSLSGGNYGYTF. The full variable domain, completed using reference TRBV7-2 and TRBJ1-2, is GAGVSQSPSNKVTEKGKDVELRCDPISGHTALYWYRQSLGQGLEFLIYFQGNSAPDKSGLPSDRFSAERTGGSVSTLTIQRTQQEDSAVYLCASSLSGGNYGYTFGSGTRLTVV.